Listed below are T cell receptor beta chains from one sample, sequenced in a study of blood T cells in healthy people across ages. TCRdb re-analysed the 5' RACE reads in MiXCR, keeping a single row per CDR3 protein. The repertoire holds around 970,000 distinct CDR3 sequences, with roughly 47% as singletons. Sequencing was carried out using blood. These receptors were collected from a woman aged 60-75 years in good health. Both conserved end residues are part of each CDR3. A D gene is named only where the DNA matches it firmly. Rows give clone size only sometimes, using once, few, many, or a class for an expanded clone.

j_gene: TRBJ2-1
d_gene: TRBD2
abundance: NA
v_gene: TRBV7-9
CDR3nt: TGTGCCAGCAGCTTTTCGGTAGCGGGAGTCAGGGTCGACAATGAGCAGTTCTTC
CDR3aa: CASSFSVAGVRVDNEQFF

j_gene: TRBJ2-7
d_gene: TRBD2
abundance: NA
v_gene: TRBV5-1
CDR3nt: TGCGCCAGCAGCACCAGGACTAGCGGGAGTGGTCACGAGCAGTACTTC
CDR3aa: CASSTRTSGSGHEQYF

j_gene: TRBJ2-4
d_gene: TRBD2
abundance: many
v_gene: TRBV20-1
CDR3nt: TGCAGTGCTAGCGACTCCGGAACAGCGGGAGCATCCAAAAACATTCAGTACTTC
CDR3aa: CSASDSGTAGASKNIQYF

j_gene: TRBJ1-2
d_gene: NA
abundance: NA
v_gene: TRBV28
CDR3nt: TGTGCCAGCACCTTATTTGTCGAGTATAACTATGGCTACACCTTC
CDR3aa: CASTLFVEYNYGYTF

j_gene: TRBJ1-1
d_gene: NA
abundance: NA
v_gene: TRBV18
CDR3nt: TGTGCCAGCTCACCCAGGACACCGATGAACACTGAAGCTTTCTTT
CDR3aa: CASSPRTPMNTEAFF

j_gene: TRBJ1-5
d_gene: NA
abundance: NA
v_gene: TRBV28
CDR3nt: TGTGCCAGTCACCCCCGTGGGGACCCCCGTCAGCCCCAGCATTTT
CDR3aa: CASHPRGDPRQPQHF

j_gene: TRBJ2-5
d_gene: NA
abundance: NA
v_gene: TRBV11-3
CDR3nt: TGTGCCAGCAGCCCCTCAAGCCGGGGCAGGGACCAAGAGACCCAGTACTTC
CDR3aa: CASSPSSRGRDQETQYF

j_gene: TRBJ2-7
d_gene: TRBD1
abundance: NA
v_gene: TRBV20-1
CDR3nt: TGCAGCGGGACAGTCTCCTACGAGCAGTACTTC
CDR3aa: CSGTVSYEQYF

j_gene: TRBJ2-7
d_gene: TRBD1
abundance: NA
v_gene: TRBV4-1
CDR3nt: TGCGCCAGCAGCCAATATACCGATCTTGGGACAGAACCCTACGAGCAGTACTTC
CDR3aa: CASSQYTDLGTEPYEQYF

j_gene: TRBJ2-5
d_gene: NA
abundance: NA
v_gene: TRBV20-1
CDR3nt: TGCAGTGCGGCCTCAGGGGATGCCGAGACCCAGTACTTC
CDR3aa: CSAASGDAETQYF

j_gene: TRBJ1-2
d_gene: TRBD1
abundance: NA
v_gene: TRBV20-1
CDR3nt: TGCAGTGCTAGACGGACAGGTGTCTGGGGCTACACCTTC
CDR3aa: CSARRTGVWGYTF

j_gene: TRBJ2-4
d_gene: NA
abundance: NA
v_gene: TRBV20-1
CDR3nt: TGCAGTGCTAGAGTGGGACGAACAATAGCCAAAAACATTCAGTACTTC
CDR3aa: CSARVGRTIAKNIQYF

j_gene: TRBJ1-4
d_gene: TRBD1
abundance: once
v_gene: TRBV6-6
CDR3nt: TGTGCCAGCAGTTACCGGGACAGGGGGGATGAAAAACTGTTTTTT
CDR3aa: CASSYRDRGDEKLFF

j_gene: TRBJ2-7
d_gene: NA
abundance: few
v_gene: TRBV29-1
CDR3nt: TGCAGCGTTGTACAGGGAGGAGGCTACGAGCAGTACTTC
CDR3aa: CSVVQGGGYEQYF

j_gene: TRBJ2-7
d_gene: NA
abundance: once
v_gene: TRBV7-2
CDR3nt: TGTGCCAGCAGCTTAAGTCCCACATACAATGAGCAGTACTTC
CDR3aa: CASSLSPTYNEQYF

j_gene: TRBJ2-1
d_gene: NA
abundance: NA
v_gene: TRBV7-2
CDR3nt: TGTGCCAGCAGCCCTAGGACCAACCACAATGAGCAGTTCTTC
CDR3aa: CASSPRTNHNEQFF

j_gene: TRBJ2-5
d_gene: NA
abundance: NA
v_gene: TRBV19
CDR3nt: TGTGCCAGTAGTATACGGGGCGACCCCCAAGAGACCCAGTACTTC
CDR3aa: CASSIRGDPQETQYF

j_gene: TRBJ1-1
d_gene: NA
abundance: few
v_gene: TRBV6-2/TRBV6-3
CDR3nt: TGTGCCAGCAGTGCCGGGTATACTGAAGCTTTCTTT
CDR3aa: CASSAGYTEAFF

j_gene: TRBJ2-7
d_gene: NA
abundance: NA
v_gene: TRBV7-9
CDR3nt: TGTGCCAGCAGCTACCCCCAGGGACTTCGAGGGACCTACGAGCAGTACTTC
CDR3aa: CASSYPQGLRGTYEQYF

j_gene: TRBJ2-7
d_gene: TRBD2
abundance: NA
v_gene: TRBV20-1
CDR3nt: TGCAGTGGCCATGGCGGGAGGGCCTACGAGCAGTACTTC
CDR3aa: CSGHGGRAYEQYF

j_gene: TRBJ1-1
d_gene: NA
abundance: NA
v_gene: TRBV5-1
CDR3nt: TGCGCCAGCAGCTTGACCCCCGACAGCCGCACTGAAGCTTTCTTT
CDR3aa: CASSLTPDSRTEAFF

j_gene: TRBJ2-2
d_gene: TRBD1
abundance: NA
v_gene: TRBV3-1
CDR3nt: TGTGCCAGCAGCCAAGGAGGGACAGGGGGTCCCGGGGAGCTGTTTTTT
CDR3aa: CASSQGGTGGPGELFF

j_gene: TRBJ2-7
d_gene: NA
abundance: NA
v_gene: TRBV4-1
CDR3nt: TGCGCCAGCAGCCAAGCTCAGGGGGGCGAGCAGTACTTC
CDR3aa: CASSQAQGGEQYF

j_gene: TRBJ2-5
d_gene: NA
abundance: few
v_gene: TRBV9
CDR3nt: TGTGCCAGCAGCGTAGAACAGACGAGACAAGAGACCCAGTACTTC
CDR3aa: CASSVEQTRQETQYF